This T cell receptor beta chain was profiled in a study of cytomegalovirus exposure and HLA in healthy donors (dated by TCRdb to 2017 to 2019). For the wider study: According to a later analysis, the roughly 130 validation repertoires were produced on the same platform as the 600 to 850 repertoires of the first cohort. The study aimed to test whether cataloging public T cell receptors could reveal signatures of past pathogen exposure. Besides the first cohort of 666 subjects, a separate validation cohort made up of 90 to 150 different subjects was used. High-throughput TCR immunosequencing, statistical association of individual TCRs with disease status, and machine learning were combined to predict cytomegalovirus infection status.

Remarks on this clone: There is no known antigen for this receptor. Within one base of it there is no much larger clone, and no base qualities were kept.

Study-level results and caveats: While some public TCRs were present in many individuals, most TCR sequences turned up only very rarely across donors. The authors suggested that the approach could potentially be extended to other disease states and immunological phenotypes. The study listed 164 TCR beta chains as associated with cytomegalovirus. A later analysis had no HLA typing for the validation cohort, so co-occurrence there was scored across all 110 or so repertoires. In vitro tests confirmed that three of the cytomegalovirus-associated TCR beta chains recognize cytomegalovirus antigens. In a later analysis, TCRs clustered in the first cohort were found to also tend to co-occur in the roughly 130 validation repertoires, with 90% to 95% of cluster scores above 0. The classifier was reported to diagnose cytomegalovirus status with high specificity and sensitivity in both the original cohort and the validation cohort.

The donors were included in the validation cohort of around 120 subjects, a group kept apart from the roughly 610-subject first cohort. Libraries were made using the immunoSEQ multiplex PCR assay. From the authors' description of their analysis: A statistical classification framework was built to diagnose cytomegalovirus status from the catalog of TCR beta chain sequences. TCRdb took over this immuneACCESS table, retaining in-frame rearrangements with V and J assigned. Such tables are incomplete; in checked studies, under half of the missing clones stem from an unresolved V gene, and the remainder is unexplained. V, J and clone size are taken as reported in that table, and D and trimming were inferred from the DNA itself. The sample includes fewer than 120,000 clones, with around nine tenths observed a single time. Roughly 1.4% of the sample comes from the top ten. The CDR3 runs 14 residues from the cysteine to the phenylalanine. The sequence is cut down to CDR3 DNA, 42 bases in frame from base 1. V was cut back by 7 bases and J by 0 bases, leaving a gap of 10 bases between them. CDR1 and CDR2, per the germline V gene, are SNHLY and FYNNEI.

This receptor was identified in a woman aged 30 to 39 in good health and CMV-seropositive. Specimen: PBMCs. The chain employs TRBV2 and TRBJ1-3; D gene: possibly TRBD1, on 6 matching bases. The bases read TGTGCCAGCAACAGGGCTAACTCTGGAAACACCATATATTTT. This encodes CASNRANSGNTIYF. The CDR3 plus the reference TRBV2 and TRBJ1-3 genes for the other parts give the full variable domain: EPEVTQTPSHQVTQMGQEVILRCVPISNHLYFYWYRQILGQKVEFLVSFYNNEISEKSEIFDDQFSVERPDGSNFTLKIRSTKLEDSAMYFCASNRANSGNTIYFGEGSWLTVV.